This T cell receptor beta chain was retrieved from a study of cytomegalovirus exposure and HLA in healthy donors. Study results and caveats: In vitro, three CMV-associated chains proved specific for CMV antigens. Rarity characterized most TCR sequences, yet some public TCRs appeared in many donors.

The V end was cut by 3 bases, the J end by 7 bases, with 19 bases between. Germline V gene lookup returns CDR1 MGHRA and CDR2 YSYEKL. The CDR3 has 16 residues. As concerns this clone: The target antigen is unknown.

Data came from immunoSEQ multiplex PCR; TCRdb stores just in-frame clones and leaves some out. The sample shows 250,000 to 400,000 clones, 88% of them seen only once. The source material was PBMCs. The TCR was taken from a man aged 30-40 years in good health and CMV-seronegative. V usage is TRBV4-1 and J usage is TRBJ1-3; no clear D gene. In DNA form, the CDR3 reads TGCGCCAGCAGCCAGGCAGGCGGGGTGGGGAGGAACACCATATATTTT. It translates to CASSQAGGVGRNTIYF.